The clone carrying this T cell receptor beta chain was recorded at least ten times. Its target is unknown. This CDR3 is built from 13 residues. Germline assignment: CDR1 SEHNR and CDR2 FQNEAQ (reference sequence). V was cut by 3 bases and J by 5 bases, with 8 bases left in between. A Clinical Activity Score of at least 3, a NOSPECS grade of at least 4 and a duration under 3 months were recorded in the ophthalmopathy patients. From roughly 10 ml of fresh peripheral blood, PBMCs were isolated. The data derive from a study of T cells in Graves' hyperthyroidism and ophthalmopathy. TCR beta CDR3 regions were amplified from RNA. The primer set for the first-round RT-PCR of the TCR CDR3 was HTBI. TCRdb recomputed calls from the multiplex PCR reads with MiXCR, one row per CDR3 protein. The data contain about 600,000 distinct CDR3 sequences, 12% to 15% of them singletons. Study-wide points: Also found in blood were most expanded thyroid clonotypes above 0.001.

The source of this sequence is a woman aged 18-29 years with Graves' ophthalmopathy. The genes are TRBV7-9 and TRBJ2-1; D possibly corresponds to TRBD1 (5 bases). Sequenced input: blood. The CDR3 coding sequence is TGTGCCAGCAGCTTGACCAGGGACAATGAGCAGTTCTTC. Amino acids: CASSLTRDNEQFF.